This TCR beta chain came from a study of T-cell reconstitution after alpha-beta-depleted transplantation in children. At least ten counts were recorded for this clonotype. Its target is unknown. CDR3 length equals 13 residues. Germline CDR1 and CDR2: MDHEN and SYDVKM. Trimming shortened V by 4 bases and J by 7 bases, and 11 bases separated the two germline ends. Study-level findings and limits: After transplant, high TCRbeta diversity at day 60 in some patients arose from surviving recipient T cells and thymic progenitors. Several hundred expanded graft clones reportedly supplied alpha-beta T cells about two months after transplant.

The library targeted TCRbeta and was prepared with unique molecular identifiers. TCRdb itself ran the PCR reads through MiXCR, one entry per CDR3 protein. The data contain 670,000 or so distinct CDR3 sequences, around 14% of them singletons. J is TRBJ1-5 and V is TRBV28, with a possible D match to TRBD1 (6 bases). Material: PBMCs, obtained before TCRalphabeta/CD19-depleted stem cell transplant. This TCR came from a girl between 2 and 10 years old with congenital amegakaryocytic thrombocytopenia, due to receive a stem cell transplant. The CDR3 DNA sequence: TGTGCCAGCAGTTGGGGACACGGACAGCCCCAGCATTTT. This gives the protein CASSWGHGQPQHF.